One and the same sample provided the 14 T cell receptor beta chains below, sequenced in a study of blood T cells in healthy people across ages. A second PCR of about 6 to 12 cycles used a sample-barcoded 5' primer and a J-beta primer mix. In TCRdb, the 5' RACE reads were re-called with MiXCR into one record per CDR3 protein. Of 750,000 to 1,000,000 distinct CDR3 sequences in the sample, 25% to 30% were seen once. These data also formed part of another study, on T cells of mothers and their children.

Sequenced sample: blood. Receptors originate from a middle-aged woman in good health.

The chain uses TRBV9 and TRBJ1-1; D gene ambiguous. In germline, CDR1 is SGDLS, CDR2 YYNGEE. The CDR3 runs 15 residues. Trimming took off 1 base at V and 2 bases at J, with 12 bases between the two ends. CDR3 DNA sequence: TGTGCCAGCAGCGTAAGGTCTTCGGGTAACACTGAAGCTTTCTTT. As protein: CASSVRSSGNTEAFF.

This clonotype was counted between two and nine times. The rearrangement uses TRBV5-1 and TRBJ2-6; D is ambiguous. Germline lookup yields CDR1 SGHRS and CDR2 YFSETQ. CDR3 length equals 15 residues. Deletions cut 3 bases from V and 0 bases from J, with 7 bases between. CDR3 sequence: CASSSTSSGANVLTF. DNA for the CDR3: TGCGCCAGCAGCTCCACAAGCTCTGGGGCCAACGTCCTGACTTTC.

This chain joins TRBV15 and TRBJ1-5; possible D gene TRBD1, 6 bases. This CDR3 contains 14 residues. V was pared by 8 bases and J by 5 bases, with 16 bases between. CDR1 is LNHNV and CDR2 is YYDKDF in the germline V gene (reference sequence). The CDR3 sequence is CATSSRGADQPQHF. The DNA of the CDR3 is TGTGCCACCTCCAGCAGGGGCGCAGATCAGCCCCAGCATTTT. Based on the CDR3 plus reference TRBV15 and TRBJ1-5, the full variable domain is DAMVIQNPRYQVTQFGKPVTLSCSQTLNHNVMYWYQQKSSQAPKLLFHYYDKDFNNEADTPDNFQSRRPNTSFCFLDIRSPGLGDTAMYLCATSSRGADQPQHFGDGTRLSIL.

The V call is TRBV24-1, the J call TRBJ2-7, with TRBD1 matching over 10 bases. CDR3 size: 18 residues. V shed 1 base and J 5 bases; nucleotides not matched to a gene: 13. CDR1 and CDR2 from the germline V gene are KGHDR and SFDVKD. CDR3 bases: TGTGCCACCAGTGATTTCCTACAGACAGGGGGCGGACGGGACGAGCAGTACTTC. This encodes CATSDFLQTGGGRDEQYF.

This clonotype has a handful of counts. CDR3 loop: CASRNYGGLVDTQYF. DNA for the CDR3: TGTGCCAGCAGAAATTACGGGGGGCTGGTGGATACGCAGTATTTT. The gene calls are TRBV28 and TRBJ2-3, with TRBD2 as a possible D gene (7 bases). Per the germline V gene, CDR1 is MDHEN and CDR2 is SYDVKM. This CDR3 is built from 15 residues. V gave up 6 bases and J gave up 6 bases, with 19 bases separating them.

The CDR3 here is CASSLSIRGAVLYEQYF. CDR3 nucleotide sequence: TGTGCCAGCAGTTTATCGATCCGGGGGGCGGTTCTCTACGAGCAGTACTTC. This chain links TRBV27 with TRBJ2-7, with D possibly matching TRBD2 (7 bases). Germline loops: CDR1 MNHEY, CDR2 SMNVEV (reference sequence). This CDR3 region has 17 residues. V was cut by 0 bases and J by 3 bases, with 18 bases left in between.

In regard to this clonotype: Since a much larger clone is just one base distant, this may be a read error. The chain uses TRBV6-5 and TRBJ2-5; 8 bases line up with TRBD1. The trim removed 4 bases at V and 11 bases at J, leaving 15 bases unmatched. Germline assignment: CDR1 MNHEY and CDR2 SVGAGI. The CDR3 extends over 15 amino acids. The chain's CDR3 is CASSFQGAPPNEQYF. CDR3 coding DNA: TGTGCCAGCAGTTTCCAGGGGGCCCCCCCCAATGAGCAGTACTTC.

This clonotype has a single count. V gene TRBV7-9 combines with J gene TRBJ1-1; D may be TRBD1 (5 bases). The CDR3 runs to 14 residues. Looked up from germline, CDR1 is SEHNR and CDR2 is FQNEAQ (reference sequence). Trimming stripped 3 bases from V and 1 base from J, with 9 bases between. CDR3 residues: CASSFITGNTEAFF. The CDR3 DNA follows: TGTGCCAGCAGCTTCATAACAGGGAACACTGAAGCTTTCTTT.

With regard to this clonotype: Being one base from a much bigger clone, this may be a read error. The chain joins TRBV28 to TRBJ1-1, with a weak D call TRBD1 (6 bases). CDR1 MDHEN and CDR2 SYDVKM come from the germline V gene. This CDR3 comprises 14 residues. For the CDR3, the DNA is TGTACCAGCAGTTTACAGGGCATGAACACTGAAGCTTTCTTT. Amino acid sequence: CTSSLQGMNTEAFF.

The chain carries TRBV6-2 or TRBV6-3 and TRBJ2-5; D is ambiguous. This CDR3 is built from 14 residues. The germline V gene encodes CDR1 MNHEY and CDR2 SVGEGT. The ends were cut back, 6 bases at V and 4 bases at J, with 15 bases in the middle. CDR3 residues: CASRREDEGETQYF. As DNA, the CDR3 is TGTGCCAGCAGAAGAGAGGACGAAGGAGAGACCCAGTACTTC.

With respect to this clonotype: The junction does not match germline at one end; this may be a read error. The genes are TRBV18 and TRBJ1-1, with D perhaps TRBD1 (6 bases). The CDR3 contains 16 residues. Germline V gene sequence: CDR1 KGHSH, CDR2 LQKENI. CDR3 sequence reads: CASSPPGGGGQTEAFF. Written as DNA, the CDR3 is TGTGCCAGCTCGCCACCGGGTGGGGGCGGTCAGACTGAAGCTTTCTTT.

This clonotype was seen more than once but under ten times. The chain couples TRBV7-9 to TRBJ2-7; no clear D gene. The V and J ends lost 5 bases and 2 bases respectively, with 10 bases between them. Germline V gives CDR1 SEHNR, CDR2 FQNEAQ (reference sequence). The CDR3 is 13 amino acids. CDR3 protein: CASSPRNAYEQYF. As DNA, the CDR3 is TGTGCCAGCAGCCCAAGAAACGCCTACGAGCAGTACTTC.

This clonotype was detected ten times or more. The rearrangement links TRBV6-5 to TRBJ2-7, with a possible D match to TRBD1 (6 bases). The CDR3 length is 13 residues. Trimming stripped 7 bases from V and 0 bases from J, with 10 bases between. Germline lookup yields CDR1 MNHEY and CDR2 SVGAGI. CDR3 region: CASTSQGSYEQYF. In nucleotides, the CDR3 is TGTGCCAGCACGTCACAGGGCTCCTACGAGCAGTACTTC.

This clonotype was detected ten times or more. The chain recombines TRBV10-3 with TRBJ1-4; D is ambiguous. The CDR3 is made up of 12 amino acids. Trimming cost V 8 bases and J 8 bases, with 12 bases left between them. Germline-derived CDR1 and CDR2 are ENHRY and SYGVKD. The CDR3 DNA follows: TGTGCCATCCCTGGGATGGAAGAAAAACTGTTTTTT. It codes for CAIPGMEEKLFF.